Listed below are T cell receptor beta chains from one sample, sequenced in a study of CD8 T cells in Susac syndrome. Using its own MiXCR run on the immunoSEQ multiplex PCR reads, TCRdb lists one record per CDR3 protein. The table lists approximately 100,000 distinct CDR3 sequences, nearly 95% of them singletons. Sequences were obtained from CD4+ T cells from PBMCs. The receptors here all came from a human donor in good health. CDR3s include the opening cysteine and the closing phenylalanine or tryptophan. Each record gives: D gene, J gene, clone size, V gene, CDR3 DNA, CDR3 protein. A D gene is named only where the DNA matches it firmly. Clone size is shown for a subset of rows, as once, few, many or a class of expanded clone.

>NA|TRBJ1-6|NA|TRBV5-1
TGCGCCAGCAGGCCGACAGCCGACCGATATAATTCACCCCTCCACTTT
CASRPTADRYNSPLHF
>NA|TRBJ1-1|NA|TRBV19
TGTGCCAGTAGTATAGGCCCAGCGAACACTGAAGCTTTCTTT
CASSIGPANTEAFF
>TRBD2|TRBJ2-1|NA|TRBV19
TGTGCCAGTAGTATAGGACTAGCGGGAGGATGGAATGAGCAGTTCTTC
CASSIGLAGGWNEQFF
>TRBD1|TRBJ2-7|NA|TRBV29-1
TGCATCGGACAACAGGGGAACGAGCAGTACTTC
CIGQQGNEQYF
>NA|TRBJ2-6|NA|TRBV18
TGTGCCAGCTCTCCCCGGACACAATCCCACTCTGGGGCCAACGTCCTGACTTTC
CASSPRTQSHSGANVLTF
>TRBD1|TRBJ2-2|NA|TRBV28
TGTGCCAGCGCCTTAACCGGGACAGGGGGCCTCGGAACCGGGGAGCTGTTTTTT
CASALTGTGGLGTGELFF
>NA|TRBJ1-2|few|TRBV29-1
TGCAGCGTTGTGGTGGGACAACTCTATGGCTACACCTTC
CSVVVGQLYGYTF
>NA|TRBJ1-5|NA|TRBV9
TGTGCCAGCAGCCCGGGTGTTGGCAATCAGCCCCAGCATTTT
CASSPGVGNQPQHF
>NA|TRBJ2-1|NA|TRBV19
TGTGCCAGTTGTCTGGGGGGAACAGCATACCCTTACAATGAGCAGTTCTTC
CASCLGGTAYPYNEQFF
>TRBD1|TRBJ1-3|NA|TRBV7-9
TGTGCCAGCAGCCTGGGTCTCGGACAGGGCACCTCTGGAAACACCATATATTTT
CASSLGLGQGTSGNTIYF
>NA|TRBJ1-3|once|TRBV2
TGTGCCAGTGGACAGTTCTCTGGAAACACCATATATTTT
CASGQFSGNTIYF
>TRBD1|TRBJ2-7|NA|TRBV12-3/TRBV12-4
TGTGCCAGCAGTTTGGTTGGACAGGGTCCGTACGAGCAGTACTTC
CASSLVGQGPYEQYF
>TRBD2|TRBJ2-1|NA|TRBV19
TGTGCCAGTAGTCCCCCCCCCGCAGCGGGGGGAACCCCGTTGACCAGCTCCTACAATGAGCAGTTCTTC
CASSPPPAAGGTPLTSSYNEQFF
>NA|TRBJ1-5|NA|TRBV12-3/TRBV12-4
TGTGCCAGCAGTTTCGGCGGTTGGGGCAACCCAGGACAGCCCCAGCATTTT
CASSFGGWGNPGQPQHF
>NA|TRBJ1-1|once|TRBV7-2
TGTGCCAGTATAACAGGGTTTGCTTCGGACACTGAAGCTTTCTTT
CASITGFASDTEAFF
>NA|TRBJ2-3|NA|TRBV7-8
TGTGCCAGCAGCCGCAGCCTTTGGGATACGCAGTATTTT
CASSRSLWDTQYF
>NA|TRBJ2-2|once|TRBV28
TGTGCCACCCCCTCTTACACCGGGGAGCTGTTTTTT
CATPSYTGELFF
>NA|TRBJ1-2|NA|TRBV10-3
TGTGCCATTAGACCCCTTGAAAGGCCGACTGAAGCTAACTATGGCTACACCTTC
CAIRPLERPTEANYGYTF
>NA|TRBJ2-4|NA|TRBV27
TGTGCCAGCAGTTTACGACAGGCTAACATTCAGTACTTC
CASSLRQANIQYF
>NA|TRBJ1-4|NA|TRBV11-2
TGTGCCAGCAGCTTAGTTGGAGAAAAACTGTTTTTT
CASSLVGEKLFF
>NA|TRBJ1-1|NA|TRBV7-2
TGTGCCAGCAGCTTAGCCTTGTTCGGGCAGAAAGTCACTGAAGCTTTCTTT
CASSLALFGQKVTEAFF
>NA|TRBJ1-2|NA|TRBV19
TGTGCCAGTATTACTTCCGGCCTGGGACAAGAGGGCTACACCTTC
CASITSGLGQEGYTF
>NA|TRBJ2-3|NA|TRBV10-3
TGTGCCATCAGTGTCGAGTACACAGATACGCAGTATTTT
CAISVEYTDTQYF
>NA|TRBJ2-7|once|TRBV3-1
TGTGCCAGCAGCCAAGATCGGGACGAGCAGTACTTC
CASSQDRDEQYF
>NA|TRBJ1-2|NA|TRBV7-2
TGTGCCAGCAGCCTAGAGAGGGACGGATTAACCTTC
CASSLERDGLTF
>NA|TRBJ2-1|few|TRBV6-1
TGTGCCAGCAGTGAGGTAGGGGGTGGTGAGCAGTTCTTC
CASSEVGGGEQFF
>NA|TRBJ2-1|NA|TRBV7-6
TGTGCCAGCAGCTTGAGGGGTGGCTACAATGAGCAGTTCTTC
CASSLRGGYNEQFF
>TRBD1|TRBJ2-3|NA|TRBV5-1
TGCGCCAGCGGGACAGGGGAATCAGATACGCAGTATTTT
CASGTGESDTQYF
>NA|TRBJ2-7|NA|TRBV6-5
TGTGCCAGCAGCGGGGCTACGGGGCAGTACTTC
CASSGATGQYF
>TRBD1|TRBJ1-5|NA|TRBV12-3/TRBV12-4
TGTGCCAGCAGTTTACAAGGACAGGGAGGTCAGCCCCAGCATTTT
CASSLQGQGGQPQHF
>NA|TRBJ1-1|NA|TRBV6-1
TGTGCCAGCAGGCAGGACGTAATGAACACTGAAGCTTTCTTT
CASRQDVMNTEAFF
>NA|TRBJ2-1|NA|TRBV11-2
TGTGCCAGCAGCTTCACGGGAGTATATGAGCAGTTCTTC
CASSFTGVYEQFF
>NA|TRBJ2-3|NA|TRBV12-3/TRBV12-4
TGTGCCAGCACCGGGTCCGATGAGAACCCTAACACAGATACGCAGTATTTT
CASTGSDENPNTDTQYF
>NA|TRBJ1-1|NA|TRBV15
TGTGCCACCAGCAGAGTTGGACAGATGAACACTGAAGCTTTCTTT
CATSRVGQMNTEAFF
>NA|TRBJ2-1|NA|TRBV29-1
TGCAGCGTCGTGGCCGGCGGGGCCTACAATGAGCAGTTCTTC
CSVVAGGAYNEQFF
>TRBD1|TRBJ1-1|once|TRBV5-1
TGCGCCAAGGACAGGTCGAACACTGAAGCTTTCTTT
CAKDRSNTEAFF
>NA|TRBJ1-1|NA|TRBV20-1
TGCAGTGCTAGAATTGGCAGCTTGAACACTGAAGCTTTCTTT
CSARIGSLNTEAFF
>NA|TRBJ1-5|NA|TRBV19
TGTGCCAGTAGTCCCAGGACAGATCGCAGGGAGCCCCAGCATTTT
CASSPRTDRREPQHF
>NA|TRBJ2-5|once|TRBV5-1
TGCGCCAGCAGCTTGACGGACAGCCAAGAGACCCAGTACTTC
CASSLTDSQETQYF
>TRBD2|TRBJ2-7|NA|TRBV20-1
TGCAGTGCTAGGGTTCCCCGCCTAGCGGGGGCCTACGAGCAGTACTTC
CSARVPRLAGAYEQYF
>NA|TRBJ1-3|NA|TRBV3-1
TGTGCCAGCAGCCAAGCACAGCGTATCTCTGGAAACACCATATATTTT
CASSQAQRISGNTIYF
>NA|TRBJ2-7|NA|TRBV7-2
TGTGCCAGCAGCTTAGCGGCAGGGGCGAACGAGCAGTACTTC
CASSLAAGANEQYF
>TRBD2|TRBJ2-3|NA|TRBV7-2
TGTGCCAGCAGCTTATCGCGGGGGAGAGCGATACGGACAGATACGCAGTATTTT
CASSLSRGRAIRTDTQYF
>NA|TRBJ1-5|NA|TRBV29-1
TGCAGCGTTGCGGGAGGGAAAGGCCAAAATCAGCCCCAGCATTTT
CSVAGGKGQNQPQHF
>NA|TRBJ2-7|NA|TRBV20-1
TGCAGTGCCAACCGGGACGGCTACGAGCAGTACTTC
CSANRDGYEQYF
>NA|TRBJ2-2|NA|TRBV7-3
TGTGCCAGCAGCCCTCGTCAAGCCGGGGAGCTGTTTTTT
CASSPRQAGELFF